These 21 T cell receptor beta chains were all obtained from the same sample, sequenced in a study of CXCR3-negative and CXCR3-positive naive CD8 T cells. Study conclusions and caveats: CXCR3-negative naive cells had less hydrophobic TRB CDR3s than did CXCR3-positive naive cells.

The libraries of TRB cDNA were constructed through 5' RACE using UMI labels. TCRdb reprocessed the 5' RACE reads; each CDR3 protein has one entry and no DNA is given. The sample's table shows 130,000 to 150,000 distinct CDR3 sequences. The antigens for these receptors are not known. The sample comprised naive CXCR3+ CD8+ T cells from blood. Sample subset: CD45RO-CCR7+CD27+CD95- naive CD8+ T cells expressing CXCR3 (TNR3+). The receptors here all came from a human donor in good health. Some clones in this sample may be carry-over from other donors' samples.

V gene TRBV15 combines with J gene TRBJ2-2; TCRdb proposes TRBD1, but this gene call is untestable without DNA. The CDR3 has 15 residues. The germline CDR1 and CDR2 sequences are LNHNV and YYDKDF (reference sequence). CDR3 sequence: CATSSPDGWTGELFF.

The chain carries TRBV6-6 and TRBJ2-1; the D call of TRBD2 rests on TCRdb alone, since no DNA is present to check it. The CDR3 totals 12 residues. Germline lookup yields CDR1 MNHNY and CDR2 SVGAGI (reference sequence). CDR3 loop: CASWTSYNEQFF.

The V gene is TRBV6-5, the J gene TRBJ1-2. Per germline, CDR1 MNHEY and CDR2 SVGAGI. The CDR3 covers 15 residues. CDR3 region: CASSYSRGFGYGYTF.

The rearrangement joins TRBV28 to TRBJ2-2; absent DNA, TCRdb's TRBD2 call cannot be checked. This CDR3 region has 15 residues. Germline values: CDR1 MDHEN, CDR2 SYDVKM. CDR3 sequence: CASSPVPGTTGELFF.

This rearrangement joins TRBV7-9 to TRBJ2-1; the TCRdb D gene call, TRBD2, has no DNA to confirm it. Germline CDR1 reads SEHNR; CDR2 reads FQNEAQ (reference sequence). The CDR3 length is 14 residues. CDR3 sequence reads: CASSWRGAYNEQFF.

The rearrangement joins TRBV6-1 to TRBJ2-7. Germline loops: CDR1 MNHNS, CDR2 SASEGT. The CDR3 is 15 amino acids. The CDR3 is CASSEVAGYSYEQYF.

The CDR3 reads CSAAGVEGSNQPQHF. The J gene is TRBJ1-5, the V gene TRBV20-1; TCRdb's D gene call, TRBD1, goes unchecked for lack of DNA. Germline V gene sequence: CDR1 DFQATT, CDR2 SNEGSKA (reference sequence). The CDR3 is made up of 15 amino acids.

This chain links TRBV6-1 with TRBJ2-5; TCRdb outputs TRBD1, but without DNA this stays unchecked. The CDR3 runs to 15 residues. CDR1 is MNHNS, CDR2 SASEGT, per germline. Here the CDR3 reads CASILTGAHGETQYF.

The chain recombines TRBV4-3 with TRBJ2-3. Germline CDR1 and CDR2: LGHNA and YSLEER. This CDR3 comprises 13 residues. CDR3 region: CASSPWAPDTQYF.

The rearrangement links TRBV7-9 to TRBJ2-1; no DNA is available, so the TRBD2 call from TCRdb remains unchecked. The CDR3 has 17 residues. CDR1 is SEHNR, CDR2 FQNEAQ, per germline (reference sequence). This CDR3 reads CASRRGLAGAYYNEQFF.

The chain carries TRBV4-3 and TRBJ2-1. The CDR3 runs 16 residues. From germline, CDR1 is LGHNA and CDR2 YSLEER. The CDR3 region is CASSQDKGGSYNEQFF.

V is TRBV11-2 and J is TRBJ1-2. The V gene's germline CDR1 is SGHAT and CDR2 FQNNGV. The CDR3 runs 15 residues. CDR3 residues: CASSLQPETNYGYTF.

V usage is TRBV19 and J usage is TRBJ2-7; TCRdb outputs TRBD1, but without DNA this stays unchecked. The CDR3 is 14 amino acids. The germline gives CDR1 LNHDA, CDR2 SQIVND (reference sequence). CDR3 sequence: CASSLGVTTYEQYF.

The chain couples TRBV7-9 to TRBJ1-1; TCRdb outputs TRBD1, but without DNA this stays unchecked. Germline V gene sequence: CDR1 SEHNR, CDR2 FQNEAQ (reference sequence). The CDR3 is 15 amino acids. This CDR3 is CASSLVGQGLTEAFF.

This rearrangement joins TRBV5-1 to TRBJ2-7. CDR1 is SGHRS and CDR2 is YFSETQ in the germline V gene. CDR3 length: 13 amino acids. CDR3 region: CASSYDSSYEQYF.

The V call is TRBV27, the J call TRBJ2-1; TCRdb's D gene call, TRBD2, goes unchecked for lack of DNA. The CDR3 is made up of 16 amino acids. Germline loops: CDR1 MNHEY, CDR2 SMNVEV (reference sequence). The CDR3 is CASSLGTSGVYNEQFF.

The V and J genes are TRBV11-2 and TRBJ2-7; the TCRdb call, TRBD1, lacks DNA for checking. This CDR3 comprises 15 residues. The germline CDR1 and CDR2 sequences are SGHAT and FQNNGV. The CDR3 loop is CASSHPWDGWYEQYF.

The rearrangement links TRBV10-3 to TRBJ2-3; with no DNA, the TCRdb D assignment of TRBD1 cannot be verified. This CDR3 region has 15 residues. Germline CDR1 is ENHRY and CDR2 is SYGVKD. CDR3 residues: CAISAGTEGADTQYF.

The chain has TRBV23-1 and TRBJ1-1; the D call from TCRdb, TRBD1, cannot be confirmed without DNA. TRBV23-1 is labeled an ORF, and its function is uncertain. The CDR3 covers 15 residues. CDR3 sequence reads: CASSHDRDRSTEAFF.

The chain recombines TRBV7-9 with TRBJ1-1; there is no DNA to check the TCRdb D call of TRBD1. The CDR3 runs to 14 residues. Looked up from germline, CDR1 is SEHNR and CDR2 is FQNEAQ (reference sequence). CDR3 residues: CASTPWGGNTEAFF. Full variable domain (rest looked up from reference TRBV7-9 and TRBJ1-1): DTGVSQNPRHKITKRGQNVTFRCDPISEHNRLYWYRQTLGQGPEFLTYFQNEAQLEKSRLLSDRFSAERPKGSFSTLEIQRTEQGDSAMYLCASTPWGGNTEAFFGQGTRLTVV.

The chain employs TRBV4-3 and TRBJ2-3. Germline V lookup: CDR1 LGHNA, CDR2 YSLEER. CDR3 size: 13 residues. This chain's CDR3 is CASSQWGTDTQYF.